This T cell receptor (beta chain) was captured by sequencing in a study of a mutant IDH1 vaccine in newly diagnosed glioma. As regards this clone: Its antigen remains unknown.

Noted time point: week 35, safety follow-up. With topical imiquimod, each dose of the vaccine consisted of 300 ug of mutant IDH1 20-mer peptide. Only in-frame clones appear in the TCRdb table, and some are missing; sequencing was by immunoSEQ multiplex PCR. In the table there are over 30,000 clones, over 70% of which are singletons. This CDR3 comprises 16 residues. Between the trimmed V and J ends, which lost 3 bases and 0 bases, there was a span of 14 bases. CDR1 is SEHNR, CDR2 FQNEAQ, per germline (reference sequence). The genes are TRBV7-9 and TRBJ1-1, with D perhaps TRBD1 (5 bases). The source was PBMCs, collected from a glioma patient whose treatment included an IDH1 peptide vaccine. This TCR came from a woman younger than 45 with glioma. Some clones in this sample may be carry-over from other donors' samples. The CDR3 region is CASSLGGWGMNTEAFF. Written as DNA, the CDR3 is TGTGCCAGCAGCTTGGGGGGGTGGGGTATGAACACTGAAGCTTTCTTT.